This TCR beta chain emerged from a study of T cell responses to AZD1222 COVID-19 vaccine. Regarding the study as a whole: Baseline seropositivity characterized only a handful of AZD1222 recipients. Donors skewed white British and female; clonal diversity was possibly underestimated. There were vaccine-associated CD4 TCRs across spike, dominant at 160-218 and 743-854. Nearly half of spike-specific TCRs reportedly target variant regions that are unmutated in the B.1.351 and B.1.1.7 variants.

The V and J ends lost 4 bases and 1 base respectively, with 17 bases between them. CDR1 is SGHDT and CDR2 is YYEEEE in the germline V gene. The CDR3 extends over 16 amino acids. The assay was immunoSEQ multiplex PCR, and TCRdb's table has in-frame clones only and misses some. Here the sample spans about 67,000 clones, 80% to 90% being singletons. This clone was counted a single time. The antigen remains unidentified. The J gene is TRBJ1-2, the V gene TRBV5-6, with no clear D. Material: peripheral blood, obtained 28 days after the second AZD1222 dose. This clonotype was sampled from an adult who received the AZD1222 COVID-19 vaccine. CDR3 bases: TGTGCCAGCAGCCACCCCGTAGGGCATCTTAACTATGGCTACACCTTC. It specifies CASSHPVGHLNYGYTF.